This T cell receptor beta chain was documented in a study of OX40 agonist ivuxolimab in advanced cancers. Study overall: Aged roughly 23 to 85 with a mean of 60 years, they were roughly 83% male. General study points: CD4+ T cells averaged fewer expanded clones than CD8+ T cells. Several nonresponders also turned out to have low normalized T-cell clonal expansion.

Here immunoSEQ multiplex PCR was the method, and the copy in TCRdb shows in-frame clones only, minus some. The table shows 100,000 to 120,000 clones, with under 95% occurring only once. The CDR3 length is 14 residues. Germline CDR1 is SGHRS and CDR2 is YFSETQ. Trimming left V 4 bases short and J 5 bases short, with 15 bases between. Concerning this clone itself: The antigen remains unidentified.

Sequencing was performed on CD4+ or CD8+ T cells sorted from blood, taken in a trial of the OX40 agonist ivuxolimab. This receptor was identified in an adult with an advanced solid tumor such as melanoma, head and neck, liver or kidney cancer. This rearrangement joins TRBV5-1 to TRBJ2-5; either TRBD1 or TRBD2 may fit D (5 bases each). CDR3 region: CASSPGREMETQYF. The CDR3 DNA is TGCGCCAGCAGCCCGGGACGGGAAATGGAGACCCAGTACTTC. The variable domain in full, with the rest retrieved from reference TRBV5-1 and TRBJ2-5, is KAGVTQTPRYLIKTRGQQVTLSCSPISGHRSVSWYQQTPGQGLQFLFEYFSETQRNKGNFPGRFSGRQFSNSRSEMNVSTLELGDSALYLCASSPGREMETQYFGPGTRLLVL.